These T cell receptor beta chains were read from a single sample in a study of blood T cell repertoires in COVID-19. Using immunoSEQ multiplex PCR, the repertoire was profiled, and TCRdb retains in-frame clones only, with some absent. The sample lists some 110,000 clones, around nine tenths occurring once. Sequenced input: peripheral blood. These receptors all stem from a man aged 40-50 years with acute or convalescent COVID-19. Each CDR3 is given with its conserved first and last residue. D genes are given only for firm matches. Clone size is given for some rows only: seen once, a few or many times, or a class if the clone is expanded.

j_call d_call clone_size v_call cdr3_length cdr3_aa cdr3_nt
TRBJ2-5 TRBD2 NA TRBV2 16 CASRSPAGGFGETQYF TGTGCCAGCAGATCTCCGGCGGGAGGATTTGGGGAGACCCAGTACTTC
TRBJ2-1 NA NA TRBV27 12 CASSRTGNEQFF TGTGCCAGCAGCCGCACTGGCAATGAGCAGTTCTTC
TRBJ1-4 NA NA TRBV12-5 15 CASGLGLGLEGKLFF TGTGCTAGTGGTTTGGGTTTAGGACTCGAAGGAAAACTGTTTTTT
TRBJ1-1 NA NA TRBV3-1/TRBV3-2 16 CASSQDPWGRGTEAFF TGTGCCAGCAGCCAAGATCCCTGGGGCAGGGGCACTGAAGCTTTCTTT
TRBJ1-2 NA NA TRBV7-9 13 CASSLDALPRYTF TGTGCCAGCAGCTTAGATGCACTCCCGCGGTACACCTTC
TRBJ2-1 TRBD2 NA TRBV19 17 CASSDPGLAGGYNEQFF TGTGCCAGTAGTGACCCGGGACTAGCGGGAGGCTACAATGAGCAGTTCTTC
TRBJ1-4 TRBD1 NA TRBV7-6 16 CASSLAGTGADEKLFF TGTGCCAGCAGCTTAGCCGGGACAGGGGCGGATGAAAAACTGTTTTTT
TRBJ2-1 TRBD1 NA TRBV11-3 16 CASSKSIPGQGLEQFF TGTGCCAGCAGCAAATCGATTCCGGGACAGGGGCTTGAGCAGTTCTTC
TRBJ2-2 TRBD1 NA TRBV5-4 16 CASSLEGTGGPGELFF TGTGCCAGCAGCTTGGAAGGGACAGGGGGACCCGGGGAGCTGTTTTTT
TRBJ1-4 TRBD1 NA TRBV4-3 15 CASSQDAGTGEKLFF TGCGCCAGCAGCCAAGACGCCGGGACAGGGGAAAAACTGTTTTTT
TRBJ1-1 NA few TRBV6-6 17 CASSPLTTRGKYTEAFF TGTGCCAGCAGTCCTCTAACCACGAGGGGGAAATACACTGAAGCTTTCTTT
TRBJ2-5 TRBD2 NA TRBV7-7 16 CASSLLTSGGQETQYF TGTGCTAGCAGCCTTCTGACTAGCGGGGGCCAAGAGACCCAGTACTTC
TRBJ2-1 NA NA TRBV9 15 CASSVATESRDEQFF TGTGCCAGCAGCGTAGCTACTGAGAGTCGCGATGAGCAGTTCTTC
TRBJ1-2 NA NA TRBV18 14 CASSTARGEGGYTF TGTGCCAGCTCAACGGCCAGGGGAGAAGGTGGCTACACCTTC
TRBJ1-1 TRBD1 NA TRBV7-2 13 CASKQGADTEAFF TGTGCCAGCAAACAGGGGGCGGACACTGAAGCTTTCTTT
TRBJ1-2 TRBD1 NA TRBV5-8 16 CASSLAGQGAGYGYTF TGTGCCAGCAGCTTGGCCGGACAGGGGGCGGGCTATGGCTACACCTTC
TRBJ2-2 NA NA TRBV7-9 14 CASSLAFGTGELFF TGTGCCAGCAGCTTAGCTTTCGGCACCGGGGAGCTGTTTTTT
TRBJ1-2 NA NA TRBV12-3/TRBV12-4 13 CASGPVASYGYTF TGTGCCAGTGGCCCCGTAGCGAGCTATGGCTACACCTTC
TRBJ2-5 TRBD2 NA TRBV11-3 15 CASSKAGAPEETQYF TGTGCCAGCAGCAAAGCGGGGGCCCCGGAAGAGACCCAGTACTTC
TRBJ2-5 TRBD1 NA TRBV5-8 17 CASSLLRTGDWQETQYF TGTGCCAGCAGCTTGCTCCGGACAGGTGATTGGCAAGAGACCCAGTACTTC
TRBJ2-7 NA NA TRBV21-1 20 CASSKWTGTYSIRSSYEQYF TGTGCCAGCAGCAAGTGGACAGGGACTTATTCAATTCGAAGCTCCTACGAGCAGTACTTC
TRBJ1-5 NA NA TRBV5-6 15 CASTPGVRENQPQHF TGTGCCAGCACCCCGGGGGTAAGGGAAAATCAGCCCCAGCATTTT
TRBJ2-6 TRBD1 NA TRBV2 14 CASDDRAGANVLTF TGTGCCAGTGATGACAGGGCTGGGGCCAACGTCCTGACTTTC
TRBJ2-7 TRBD2 few TRBV7-2 15 CASSPRLAGSYEQYF TGTGCCAGCAGCCCCAGACTAGCGGGTTCCTACGAGCAGTACTTC
TRBJ2-7 TRBD1 NA TRBV18 15 CASSPGTGGWDEQYF TGTGCCAGCTCACCCGGGACAGGGGGATGGGACGAGCAGTACTTC
TRBJ2-1 TRBD1 NA TRBV12-3/TRBV12-4 13 CASGKQGAHEQFF TGTGCCAGCGGAAAACAGGGGGCACATGAGCAGTTCTTC
TRBJ1-1 NA once TRBV6-1 14 CASSESGRNTEAFF TGTGCCAGCAGTGAATCAGGCCGGAACACTGAAGCTTTCTTT
TRBJ2-7 TRBD1 NA TRBV19 13 CASSPDRYYEQYF TGTGCCAGTAGTCCGGACAGGTACTACGAGCAGTACTTC
TRBJ1-1 NA once TRBV29-1 14 CSVEEGEGYTEAFF TGCAGCGTTGAAGAAGGGGAGGGGTACACTGAAGCTTTCTTT
TRBJ2-2 NA NA TRBV19 14 CASSGVRDTGELFF TGTGCCAGTAGCGGGGTTAGAGACACCGGGGAGCTGTTTTTT
TRBJ1-2 NA NA TRBV18 18 CASSSNQLGLEGSAGYTF TGTGCCAGCTCCTCCAACCAATTAGGACTTGAAGGCAGCGCTGGCTACACCTTC
TRBJ1-5 NA few TRBV19 15 CATSYRDASNQPQHF TGTGCCACCTCTTACAGGGACGCTAGCAATCAGCCCCAGCATTTT
TRBJ2-5 NA NA TRBV11-2 11 CASSTRETQYF TGTGCCAGCAGCACTCGAGAGACCCAGTACTTC
TRBJ1-3 NA NA TRBV2 13 CASSEQGGNTIYF TGTGCCAGCAGTGAACAGGGCGGAAACACCATATATTTT
TRBJ1-2 TRBD1 NA TRBV5-1 15 CASSGTEVKGYGYTF TGCGCCAGCAGCGGGACAGAGGTGAAAGGCTATGGCTACACCTTC
TRBJ2-3 NA NA TRBV5-1 15 CASTRPDLSTDTQYF TGCGCCAGCACCCGTCCAGATCTTAGCACAGATACGCAGTATTTT
TRBJ2-1 TRBD1 NA TRBV4-2 16 CASSLDRQGAYNEQFF TGTGCCAGCAGCCTAGATCGACAGGGGGCCTACAATGAGCAGTTCTTC
TRBJ1-2 NA once TRBV5-1 18 CASSLEGRRGQWDYGYTF TGCGCCAGCAGCTTGGAAGGTCGCAGGGGTCAGTGGGACTATGGCTACACCTTC
TRBJ1-5 TRBD1 NA TRBV27 20 CASSPSAGTGDGVGNQPQHF TGTGCCAGCAGTCCCTCCGCCGGGACAGGGGACGGGGTGGGCAATCAGCCCCAGCATTTT
TRBJ1-3 TRBD1 NA TRBV3-1/TRBV3-2 16 CASSHRTGPPSNTIYF TGTGCCAGCAGCCACCGGACAGGGCCCCCTTCGAACACCATATATTTT
TRBJ1-2 NA NA TRBV7-2 13 CASSLEGMDGYTF TGTGCCAGCAGCTTAGAGGGGATGGATGGCTACACCTTC
TRBJ1-1 TRBD1 NA TRBV9 15 CASSETGRVNTEAFF TGTGCCAGCAGCGAGACAGGGCGGGTGAACACTGAAGCTTTCTTT
TRBJ2-7 NA once TRBV5-6 18 CASSLVWGGTAITYEQYF TGTGCCAGCAGCTTGGTGTGGGGAGGCACGGCTATAACCTACGAGCAGTACTTC
TRBJ1-1 NA NA TRBV6-5 13 CASTTAMNTEAFF TGTGCCAGCACAACAGCCATGAACACTGAAGCTTTCTTT
TRBJ1-2 TRBD1 NA TRBV6-5 14 CASSPDRFRYGYTF TGTGCCAGCAGTCCGGACAGGTTTAGGTATGGCTACACCTTC
TRBJ1-2 NA NA TRBV10-3 14 CAISESIGEYGYTF TGTGCCATCAGTGAGTCGATAGGGGAATATGGCTACACCTTC
TRBJ2-1 TRBD2 NA TRBV27 15 CASSLTSGRAGEQFF TGTGCCAGCAGTTTAACCAGCGGGAGGGCCGGTGAGCAGTTCTTC
TRBJ1-2 NA NA TRBV3-1/TRBV3-2 14 CASSRVAGGYGYTF TGTGCCAGCAGCCGGGTTGCAGGTGGCTATGGCTACACCTTC
TRBJ1-1 NA NA TRBV12-3/TRBV12-4 13 CASSLGRNSEAFF TGTGCCAGCAGTTTGGGCAGAAACAGTGAAGCTTTCTTT
TRBJ1-4 NA NA TRBV27 13 CASSLNRAEKLFF TGTGCCAGCAGTTTAAACAGGGCTGAAAAACTGTTTTTT
TRBJ1-5 NA NA TRBV6-5 15 CASTPTADSNQPQHF TGTGCCAGCACTCCGACAGCTGATAGCAATCAGCCCCAGCATTTT